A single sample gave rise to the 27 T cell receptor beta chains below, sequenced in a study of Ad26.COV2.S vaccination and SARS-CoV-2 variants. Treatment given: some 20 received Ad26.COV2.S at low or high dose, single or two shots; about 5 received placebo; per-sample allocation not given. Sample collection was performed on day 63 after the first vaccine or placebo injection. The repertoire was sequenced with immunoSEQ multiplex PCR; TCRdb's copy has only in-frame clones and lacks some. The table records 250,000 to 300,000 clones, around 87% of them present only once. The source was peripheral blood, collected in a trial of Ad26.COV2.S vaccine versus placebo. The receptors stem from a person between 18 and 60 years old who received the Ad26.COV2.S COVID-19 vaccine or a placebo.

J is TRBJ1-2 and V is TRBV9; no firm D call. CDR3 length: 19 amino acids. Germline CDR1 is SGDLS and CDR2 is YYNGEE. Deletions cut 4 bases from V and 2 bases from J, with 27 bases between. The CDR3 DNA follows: TGTGCCAGCAGCCCCGACCCACCCGGGGTCCTTAAACTAAACTATGGCTACACCTTC. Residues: CASSPDPPGVLKLNYGYTF. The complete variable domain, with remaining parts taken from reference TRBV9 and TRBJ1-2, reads DSGVTQTPKHLITATGQRVTLRCSPRSGDLSVYWYQQSLDQGLQFLIQYYNGEERAKGNILERFSAQQFPDLHSELNLSSLELGDSALYFCASSPDPPGVLKLNYGYTFGSGTRLTVV.

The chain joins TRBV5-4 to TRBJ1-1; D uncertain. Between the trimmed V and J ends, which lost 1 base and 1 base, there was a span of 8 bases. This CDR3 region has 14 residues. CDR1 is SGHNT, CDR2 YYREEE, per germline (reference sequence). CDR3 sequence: CASSLLQKNTEAFF. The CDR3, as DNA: TGTGCCAGCAGCTTGCTTCAGAAGAACACTGAAGCTTTCTTT.

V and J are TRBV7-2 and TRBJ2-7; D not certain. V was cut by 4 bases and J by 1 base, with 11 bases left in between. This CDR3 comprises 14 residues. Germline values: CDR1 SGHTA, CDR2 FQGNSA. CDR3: CASSSWALSYEQYF. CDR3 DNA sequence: TGTGCCAGCAGCTCTTGGGCCCTTTCCTACGAGCAGTACTTC.

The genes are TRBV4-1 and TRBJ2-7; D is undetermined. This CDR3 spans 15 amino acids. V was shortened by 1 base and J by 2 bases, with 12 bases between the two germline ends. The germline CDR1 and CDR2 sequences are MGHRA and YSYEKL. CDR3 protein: CASSQVRGNPYEQYF. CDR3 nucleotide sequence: TGCGCCAGCAGCCAAGTGAGAGGTAACCCCTACGAGCAGTACTTC.

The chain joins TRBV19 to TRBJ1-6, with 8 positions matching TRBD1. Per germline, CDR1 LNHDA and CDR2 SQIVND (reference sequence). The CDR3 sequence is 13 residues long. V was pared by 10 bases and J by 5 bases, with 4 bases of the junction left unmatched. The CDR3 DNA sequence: TGTGCCACCGGACAGGGAAATAATTCACCCCTCCACTTT. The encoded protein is CATGQGNNSPLHF.

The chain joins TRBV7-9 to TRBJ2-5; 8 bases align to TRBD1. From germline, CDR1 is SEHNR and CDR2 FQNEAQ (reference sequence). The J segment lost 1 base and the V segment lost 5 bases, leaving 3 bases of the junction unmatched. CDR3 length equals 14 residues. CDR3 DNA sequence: TGTGCCAGCAGCCGCAGGGGGCCCCAAGAGACCCAGTACTTC. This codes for CASSRRGPQETQYF.

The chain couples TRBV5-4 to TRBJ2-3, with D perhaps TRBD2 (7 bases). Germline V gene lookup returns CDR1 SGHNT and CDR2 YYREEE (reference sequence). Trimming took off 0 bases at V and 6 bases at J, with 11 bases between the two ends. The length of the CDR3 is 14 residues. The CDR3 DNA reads TGTGCCAGCAGCTTGGGAGGGGGGGCCGATACGCAGTATTTT. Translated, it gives CASSLGGGADTQYF.

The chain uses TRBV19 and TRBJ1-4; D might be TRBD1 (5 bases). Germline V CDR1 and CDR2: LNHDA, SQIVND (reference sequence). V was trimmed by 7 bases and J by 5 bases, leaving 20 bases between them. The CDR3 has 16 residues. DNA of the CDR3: TGTGCCAGTATGGGAGTCCTCGGACAACTGAATGAAAAACTGTTTTTT. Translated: CASMGVLGQLNEKLFF.

The CDR3: CASRAGLKGSEETQYF. In DNA, the CDR3 is TGTGCCAGCAGGGCCGGACTAAAAGGGAGCGAGGAGACCCAGTACTTC. The chain links TRBV6-8 to TRBJ2-5; D possibly corresponds to TRBD2 (6 bases). The V end lost 6 bases, the J end lost 5 bases, and 22 bases lay between the germline ends. This CDR3 spans 16 amino acids. Per germline, CDR1 MNHGY and CDR2 SAAAGT.

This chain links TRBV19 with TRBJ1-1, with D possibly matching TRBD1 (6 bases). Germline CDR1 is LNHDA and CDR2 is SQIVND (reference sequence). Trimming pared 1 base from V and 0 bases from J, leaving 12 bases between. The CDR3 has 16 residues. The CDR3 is CASSIVVGQLNTEAFF. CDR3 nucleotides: TGTGCCAGTAGTATAGTCGTGGGACAACTGAACACTGAAGCTTTCTTT.

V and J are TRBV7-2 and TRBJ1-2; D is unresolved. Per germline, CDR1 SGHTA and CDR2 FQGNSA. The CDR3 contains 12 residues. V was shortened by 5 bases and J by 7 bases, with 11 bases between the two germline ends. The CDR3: CASSPPPGGYTF. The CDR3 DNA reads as TGTGCCAGCAGCCCGCCCCCCGGTGGCTACACCTTC.

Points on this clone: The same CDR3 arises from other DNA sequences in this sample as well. The chain's CDR3 is CATSDGPRETQYF. The DNA for the CDR3 is TGTGCCACCAGTGACGGACCGCGGGAGACCCAGTACTTC. The V gene is TRBV24-1, the J gene TRBJ2-5; D uncertain. The germline V gene has CDR1 KGHDR and CDR2 SFDVKD. CDR3 length: 13 residues. V was pared by 4 bases and J by 5 bases, with 10 bases between.

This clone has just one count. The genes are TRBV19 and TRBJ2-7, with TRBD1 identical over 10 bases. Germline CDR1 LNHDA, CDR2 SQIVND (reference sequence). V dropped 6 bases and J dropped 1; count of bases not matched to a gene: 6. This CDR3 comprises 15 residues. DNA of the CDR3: TGTGCCAGTAGCCACCCGGGACAGGGGTCCTACGAGCAGTACTTC. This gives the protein CASSHPGQGSYEQYF.

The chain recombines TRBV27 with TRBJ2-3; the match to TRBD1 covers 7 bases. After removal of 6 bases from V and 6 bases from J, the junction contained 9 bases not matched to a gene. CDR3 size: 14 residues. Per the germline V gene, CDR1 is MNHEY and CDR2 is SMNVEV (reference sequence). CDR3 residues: CASSPRQGGDTQYF. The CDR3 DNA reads TGTGCCAGCAGCCCCCGACAGGGCGGCGATACGCAGTATTTT.

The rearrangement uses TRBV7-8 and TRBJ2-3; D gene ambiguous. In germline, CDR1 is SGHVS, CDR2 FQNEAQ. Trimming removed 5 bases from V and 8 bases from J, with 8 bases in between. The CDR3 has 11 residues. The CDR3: CASSRLGTQYF. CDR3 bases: TGTGCCAGCAGCCGCCTAGGTACGCAGTATTTT.

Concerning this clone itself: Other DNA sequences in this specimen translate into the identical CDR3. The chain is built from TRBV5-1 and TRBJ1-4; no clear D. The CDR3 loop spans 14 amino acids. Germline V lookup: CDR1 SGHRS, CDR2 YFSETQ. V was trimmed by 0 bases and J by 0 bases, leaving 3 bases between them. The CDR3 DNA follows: TGCGCCAGCAGCTTGGGAGCAACTAATGAAAAACTGTTTTTT. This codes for CASSLGATNEKLFF.

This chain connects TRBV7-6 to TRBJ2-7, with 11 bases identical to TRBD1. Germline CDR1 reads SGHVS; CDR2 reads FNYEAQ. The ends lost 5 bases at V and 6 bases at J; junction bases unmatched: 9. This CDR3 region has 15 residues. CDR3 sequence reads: CASSQGQGATSEQYF. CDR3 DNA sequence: TGTGCCAGCAGCCAAGGACAGGGGGCAACAAGCGAGCAGTACTTC.

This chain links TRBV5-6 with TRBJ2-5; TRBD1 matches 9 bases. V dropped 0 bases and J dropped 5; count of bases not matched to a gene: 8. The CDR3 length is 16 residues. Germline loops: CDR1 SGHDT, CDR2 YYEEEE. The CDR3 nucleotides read TGTGCCAGCAGCTTGGCCAGTGACAGGGGGTGGGAGACCCAGTACTTC. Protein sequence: CASSLASDRGWETQYF.

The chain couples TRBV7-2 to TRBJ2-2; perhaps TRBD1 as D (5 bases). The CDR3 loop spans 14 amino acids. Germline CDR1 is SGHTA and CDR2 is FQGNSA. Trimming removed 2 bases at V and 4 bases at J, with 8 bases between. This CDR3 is CASSLWGGTGELFF. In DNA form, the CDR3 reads TGTGCCAGCAGCTTATGGGGCGGCACCGGGGAGCTGTTTTTT.

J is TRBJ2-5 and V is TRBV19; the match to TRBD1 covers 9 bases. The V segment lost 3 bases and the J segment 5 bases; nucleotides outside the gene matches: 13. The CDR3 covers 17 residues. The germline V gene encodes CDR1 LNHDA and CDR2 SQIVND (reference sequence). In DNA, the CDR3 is TGTGCCAGTAGTATCGGTACCAACAGGGGGCGCGGGGAGACCCAGTACTTC. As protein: CASSIGTNRGRGETQYF. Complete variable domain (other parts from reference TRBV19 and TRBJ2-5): DGGITQSPKYLFRKEGQNVTLSCEQNLNHDAMYWYRQDPGQGLRLIYYSQIVNDFQKGDIAEGYSVSREKKESFPLTVTSAQKNPTAFYLCASSIGTNRGRGETQYFGPGTRLLVL.

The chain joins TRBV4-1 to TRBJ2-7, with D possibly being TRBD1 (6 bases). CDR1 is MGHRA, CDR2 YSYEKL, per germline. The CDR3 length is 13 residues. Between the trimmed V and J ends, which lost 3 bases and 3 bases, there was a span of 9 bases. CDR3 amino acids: CASSQHRDYEQYF. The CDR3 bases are TGCGCCAGCAGCCAGCACAGGGACTACGAGCAGTACTTC.

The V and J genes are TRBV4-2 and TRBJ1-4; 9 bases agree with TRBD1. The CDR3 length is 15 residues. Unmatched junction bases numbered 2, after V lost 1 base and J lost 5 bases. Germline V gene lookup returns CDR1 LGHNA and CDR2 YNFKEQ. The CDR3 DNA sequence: TGTGCCAGCAGCCAAGGACAGGGGGGAAATGAAAAACTGTTTTTT. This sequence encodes CASSQGQGGNEKLFF.

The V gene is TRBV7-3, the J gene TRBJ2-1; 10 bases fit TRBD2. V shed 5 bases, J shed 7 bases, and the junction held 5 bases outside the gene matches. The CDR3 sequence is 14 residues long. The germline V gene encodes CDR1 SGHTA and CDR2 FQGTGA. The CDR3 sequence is CASSPAGGQNEQFF. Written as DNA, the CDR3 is TGTGCCAGCAGCCCAGCGGGGGGGCAGAATGAGCAGTTCTTC.

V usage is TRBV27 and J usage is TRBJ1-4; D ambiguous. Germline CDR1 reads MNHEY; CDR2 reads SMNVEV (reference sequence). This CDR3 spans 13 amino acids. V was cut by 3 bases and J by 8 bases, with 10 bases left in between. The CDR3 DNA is TGTGCCAGCAGTTTTCGGTTCCGCGAAAAACTGTTTTTT. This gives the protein CASSFRFREKLFF.

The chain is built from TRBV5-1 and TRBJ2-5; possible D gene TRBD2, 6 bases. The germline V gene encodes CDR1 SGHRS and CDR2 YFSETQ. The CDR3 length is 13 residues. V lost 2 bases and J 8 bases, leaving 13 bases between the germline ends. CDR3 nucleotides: TGCGCCAGCAGCTTTCTAGAGGGAGGTACCCAGTACTTC. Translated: CASSFLEGGTQYF.

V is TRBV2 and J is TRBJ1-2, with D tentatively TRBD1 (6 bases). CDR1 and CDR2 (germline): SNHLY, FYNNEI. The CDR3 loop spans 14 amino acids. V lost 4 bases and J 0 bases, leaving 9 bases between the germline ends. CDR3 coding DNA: TGTGCCAGCAGTGTGACAGGAGCTAACTATGGCTACACCTTC. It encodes CASSVTGANYGYTF.

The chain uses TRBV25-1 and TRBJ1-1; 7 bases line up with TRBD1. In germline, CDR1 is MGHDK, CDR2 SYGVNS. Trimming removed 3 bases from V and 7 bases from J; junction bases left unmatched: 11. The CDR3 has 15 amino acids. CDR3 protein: CASSESGTAQYEAFF. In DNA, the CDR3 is TGTGCCAGCAGTGAGTCCGGGACAGCGCAATATGAAGCTTTCTTT.